These 19 T cell receptor beta chains share one sample of origin, sequenced in a study of blood T cell repertoires in COVID-19 (TCRdb year 2020). The library was built by means of the immunoSEQ multiplex PCR assay. The table was pulled from immuneACCESS by TCRdb, which kept in-frame rearrangements only. Such tables lose some clones; where checked, under half of the loss comes from unresolved V genes, and the rest has no known cause. For this sample the table gives about 76,000 clones, of which about 86% were detected only once. The top ten constitute roughly a sixth of the sample. Sequencing used peripheral blood. The origin of the receptors is a human donor in a cohort sampled during active COVID-19.

V is TRBV5-5 and J is TRBJ2-7; TRBD1 matches at 11 bases. After removal of 4 bases from V and 3 bases from J, the junction contained 3 bases not matched to a gene. The V gene's germline CDR1 is SGHKS and CDR2 YYEKEE (reference sequence). The CDR3 contains 14 residues. The CDR3 DNA reads as TGTGCCAGCAGCCCCGGGACAGGGGGCTACGAGCAGTACTTC. Protein: CASSPGTGGYEQYF.

V and J are TRBV28 and TRBJ2-5; 13 bases map to TRBD2. CDR1 MDHEN and CDR2 SYDVKM come from the germline V gene. CDR3 size: 16 residues. The junction had 9 bases not matched to a gene; V was cut back by 6 bases and J by 5 bases. CDR3 sequence reads: CASRLPGLAGYETQYF. Written as DNA, the CDR3 is TGTGCCAGCAGGTTACCGGGACTAGCGGGATATGAGACCCAGTACTTC.

J is TRBJ1-5 and V is TRBV27, with 8 bases that match TRBD1. V lost 4 bases, J lost 5 bases, and 7 bases stayed unmatched. CDR1 and CDR2 from the germline V gene are MNHEY and SMNVEV (reference sequence). CDR3 size: 15 residues. The CDR3 DNA reads as TGTGCCAGCAGTTCGTGGACAGGGCTCGATCAGCCCCAGCATTTT. It encodes CASSSWTGLDQPQHF.

This chain joins TRBV7-2 and TRBJ1-2; 10 bases fit TRBD1. With V trimmed by 4 bases and J by 8 bases, 7 bases remained unmatched. The germline V gene encodes CDR1 SGHTA and CDR2 FQGNSA. There are 14 residues in the CDR3. The CDR3 here is CASSSRDRGRGYTF. CDR3 DNA: TGTGCCAGCAGCTCCCGGGACAGGGGAAGAGGCTACACCTTC.

V is TRBV4-1 and J is TRBJ2-1, with TRBD2 identical over 9 bases. This CDR3 has 16 residues. Per germline, CDR1 MGHRA and CDR2 YSYEKL. V shed 0 bases, J shed 5 bases, and the junction held 5 bases outside the gene matches. The CDR3 DNA reads as TGCGCCAGCAGCCAAGATCCGGCGGGGGGGAACAATGAGCAGTTCTTC. Residues: CASSQDPAGGNNEQFF.

The rearrangement links TRBV29-1 to TRBJ1-1, with D uncertain. This CDR3 spans 17 amino acids. The germline CDR1 and CDR2 sequences are SQVTM and ANQGSEA. In DNA, the CDR3 is TGCAGTGGCCTATGGCGACGGCCTTTCGTAGGAGACACTGAAGCTTTCTTT. Its translation is CSGLWRRPFVGDTEAFF.

This chain uses TRBV10-3 with TRBJ1-1, with 10 bases lining up with TRBD1. In germline, CDR1 is ENHRY, CDR2 SYGVKD. The V gene end was trimmed by 5 bases and the J gene end by 6 bases; junction bases not matched to a gene: 6. CDR3 size: 14 residues. Written as DNA, the CDR3 is TGTGCCATCAGTACCGGGACAGGGGACTCTGAAGCTTTCTTT. It specifies CAISTGTGDSEAFF.

This sequence joins TRBV11-3 and TRBJ2-3; 9 nucleotides agree with TRBD1. This CDR3 spans 14 amino acids. Germline trimming cut 1 base from V and 4 bases from J; bases unmatched to any gene: 0. Germline CDR1 and CDR2: SGHNT and YENEEA. The chain's CDR3 is CASSLGQGADTQYF. In DNA, the CDR3 is TGTGCCAGCAGCTTAGGACAGGGGGCAGATACGCAGTATTTT.

The chain joins TRBV28 to TRBJ1-5; the match to TRBD1 covers 11 bases. The CDR3 runs to 13 residues. Trimming removed 6 bases from V and 9 bases from J; junction bases left unmatched: 4. Germline values: CDR1 MDHEN, CDR2 SYDVKM. This chain's CDR3 is CASRGTGGRPQHF. The CDR3 DNA reads as TGTGCCAGCAGGGGGACAGGGGGTCGGCCCCAGCATTTT.

The chain combines TRBV24-1 with TRBJ2-5; 11 bases align to TRBD2. The ends lost 5 bases at V and 0 bases at J; junction bases unmatched: 7. CDR1 and CDR2 (germline): KGHDR, SFDVKD. This CDR3 has 17 amino acids. Written as DNA, the CDR3 is TGTGCCACCAGTGGGGGAACTAGCGGGAGTCACCAAGAGACCCAGTACTTC. Protein product: CATSGGTSGSHQETQYF.

A single count supports this clone. Written as DNA, the CDR3 is TGTGCCAGCAGCGAGGACAGGCCCCTTGCTGGGGCCAACGTCCTGACTTTC. Amino acid sequence: CASSEDRPLAGANVLTF. The chain links TRBV9 to TRBJ2-6; 7 bases agree with TRBD1. V gave up 3 bases and J gave up 2 bases; unmatched junction bases: 8. The CDR3 loop spans 17 amino acids. Germline-derived CDR1 and CDR2 are SGDLS and YYNGEE.

The V and J genes are TRBV28 and TRBJ1-3, with a tentative D call TRBD1 (6 bases). V was trimmed by 2 bases and J by 0 bases, leaving 11 bases between them. CDR3 length: 16 residues. Germline assignment: CDR1 MDHEN and CDR2 SYDVKM. The CDR3 nucleotides read TGTGCCAGCAGTTTAGGGGGCACGAGCTCTGGAAACACCATATATTTT. Amino acids: CASSLGGTSSGNTIYF.

This chain joins TRBV28 and TRBJ2-3; D might be TRBD1 (5 bases). The CDR3 is 13 residues long. Germline CDR1 and CDR2: MDHEN and SYDVKM. Trimming left V 3 bases short and J 4 bases short, with 8 bases between. CDR3 bases: TGTGCCAGCAGTTTTCAGGGCCCAGATACGCAGTATTTT. Translating it yields CASSFQGPDTQYF. Supplemented by reference TRBV28 and TRBJ2-3, the full variable domain reads DVKVTQSSRYLVKRTGEKVFLECVQDMDHENMFWYRQDPGLGLRLIYFSYDVKMKEKGDIPEGYSVSREKKERFSLILESASTNQTSMYLCASSFQGPDTQYFGPGTRLTVL.

The chain combines TRBV28 with TRBJ1-3, with 10 nucleotides matching TRBD1. J lost 4 bases, V lost 8 bases, and 26 bases had no gene match. CDR1 is MDHEN and CDR2 is SYDVKM in the germline V gene. The CDR3 has 21 amino acids. This chain's CDR3 is CASHTGTGVWGALRRGNTIYF. CDR3 coding DNA: TGTGCCAGCCATACCGGGACAGGGGTCTGGGGTGCTCTGCGACGAGGAAACACCATATATTTT.

This clone was picked up a small number of times. The CDR3 DNA reads as TGTGCCAGTAGACCGGGACAGGGATTCAACGAGCAGTACTTC. Amino acids: CASRPGQGFNEQYF. V and J are TRBV19 and TRBJ2-7; 9 bases align to TRBD1. Germline V gene data show CDR1 as LNHDA and CDR2 as SQIVND (reference sequence). The CDR3 is 14 amino acids. V lost 6 bases and J lost 5; bases outside the gene matches: 8.

The CDR3, as DNA: TGTGCCAGCAGCACTAGTCGTTTAGCGGGACTTCAAGAGACCCAGTACTTC. This encodes CASSTSRLAGLQETQYF. This chain links TRBV7-8 with TRBJ2-5, with 8 bases lining up with TRBD2. The CDR3 is made up of 17 amino acids. The V segment lost 5 bases and the J segment 2 bases; nucleotides outside the gene matches: 13. Looked up from germline, CDR1 is SGHVS and CDR2 is FQNEAQ.

The chain has TRBV28 and TRBJ1-2; 8 bases map to TRBD1. The CDR3 has 13 residues. In germline, CDR1 is MDHEN, CDR2 SYDVKM. Losses at the gene ends were 6 bases for V and 7 bases for J; bases not matched to a gene: 7. In DNA form, the CDR3 reads TGTGCCAGCAGAACGGACAGGGTAGGTGGCTACACCTTC. It encodes CASRTDRVGGYTF.

The V gene is TRBV27, the J gene TRBJ1-6; D perhaps matches TRBD1 (6 bases). V gave up 0 bases and J gave up 11 bases, with 23 bases separating them. Germline values: CDR1 MNHEY, CDR2 SMNVEV (reference sequence). The CDR3 length is 18 residues. In DNA form, the CDR3 reads TGTGCCAGCAGTTTATCCCCTTTATCCGGGACACCAGCAACACCCCTCCACTTT. As protein: CASSLSPLSGTPATPLHF.

The chain recombines TRBV19 with TRBJ2-1; D gene uncertain. This CDR3 is built from 12 residues. The germline V gene encodes CDR1 LNHDA and CDR2 SQIVND (reference sequence). Trimming removed 5 bases at V and 9 bases at J, with 11 bases between. CDR3 in DNA: TGTGCCAGTAGTTCCCCCTACCGTGAGCAGTTCTTC. Protein: CASSSPYREQFF. The entire variable domain, with the rest obtained from reference TRBV19 and TRBJ2-1, is as follows: DGGITQSPKYLFRKEGQNVTLSCEQNLNHDAMYWYRQDPGQGLRLIYYSQIVNDFQKGDIAEGYSVSREKKESFPLTVTSAQKNPTAFYLCASSSPYREQFFGPGTRLTVL.